The source of this TCR beta chain is a study of shared clonotypes between healthy human individuals. Assay used: immunoSEQ multiplex PCR; TCRdb lists only in-frame clones, some missing. This table has more than 2 million clones, approximately 95% appearing once. The CDR3 has 13 amino acids. Trimming cost V 4 bases and J 3 bases, with 9 bases left between them. Per the germline V gene, CDR1 is SGHVS and CDR2 is FNYEAQ. The receptor was isolated from a man aged 18-30 years in good health. The chain has TRBV7-6 and TRBJ2-5; tentative D call: TRBD2 (6 bases). What was sequenced was naive CD4+ T cells sorted from blood. Subset of the sample: CD45RA+ positively selected. In DNA, the CDR3 is TGTGCCAGCAGCTCGGGACTGGAAGAGACCCAGTACTTC. Protein sequence: CASSSGLEETQYF.